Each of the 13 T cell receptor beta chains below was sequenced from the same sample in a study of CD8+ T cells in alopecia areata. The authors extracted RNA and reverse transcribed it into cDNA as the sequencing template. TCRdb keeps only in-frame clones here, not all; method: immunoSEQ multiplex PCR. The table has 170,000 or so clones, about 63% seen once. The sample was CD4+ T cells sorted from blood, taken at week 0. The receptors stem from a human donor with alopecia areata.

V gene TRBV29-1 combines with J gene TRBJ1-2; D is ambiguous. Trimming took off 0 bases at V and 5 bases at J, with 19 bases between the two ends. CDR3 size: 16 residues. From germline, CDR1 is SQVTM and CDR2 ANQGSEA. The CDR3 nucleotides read TGCAGCGTTGAAGATGGAAATTGGTACAGTCGTTATGGCTACACCTTC. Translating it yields CSVEDGNWYSRYGYTF.

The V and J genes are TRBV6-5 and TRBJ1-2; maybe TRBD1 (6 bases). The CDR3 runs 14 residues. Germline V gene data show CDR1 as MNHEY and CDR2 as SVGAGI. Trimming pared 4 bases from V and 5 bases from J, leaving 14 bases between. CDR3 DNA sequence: TGTGCCAGCAGTTCGAACCCACAGGGATATGGCTACACCTTC. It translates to CASSSNPQGYGYTF.

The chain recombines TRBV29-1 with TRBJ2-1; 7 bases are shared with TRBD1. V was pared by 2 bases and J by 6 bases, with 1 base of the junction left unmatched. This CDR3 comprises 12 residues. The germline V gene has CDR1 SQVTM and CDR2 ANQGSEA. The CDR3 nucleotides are TGCAGCGTTGAATCAGGGGGCAATGAGCAGTTCTTC. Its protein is CSVESGGNEQFF.

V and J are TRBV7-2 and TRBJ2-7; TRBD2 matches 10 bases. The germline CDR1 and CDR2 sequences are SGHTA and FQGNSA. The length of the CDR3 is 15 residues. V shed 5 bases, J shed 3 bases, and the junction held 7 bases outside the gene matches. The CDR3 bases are TGTGCCAGCAGCACACAGCGGGGGGGCCTCTACGAGCAGTACTTC. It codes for CASSTQRGGLYEQYF. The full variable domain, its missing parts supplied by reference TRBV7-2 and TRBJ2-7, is GAGVSQSPSNKVTEKGKDVELRCDPISGHTALYWYRQSLGQGLEFLIYFQGNSAPDKSGLPSDRFSAERTGGSVSTLTIQRTQQEDSAVYLCASSTQRGGLYEQYFGPGTRLTVT.

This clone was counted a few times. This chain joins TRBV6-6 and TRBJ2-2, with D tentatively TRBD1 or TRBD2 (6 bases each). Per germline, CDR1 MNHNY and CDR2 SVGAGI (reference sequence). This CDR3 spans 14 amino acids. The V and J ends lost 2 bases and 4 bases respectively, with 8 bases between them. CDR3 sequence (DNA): TGTGCCAGCAGTTACGGAGGGGGCACCGGGGAGCTGTTTTTT. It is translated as CASSYGGGTGELFF.

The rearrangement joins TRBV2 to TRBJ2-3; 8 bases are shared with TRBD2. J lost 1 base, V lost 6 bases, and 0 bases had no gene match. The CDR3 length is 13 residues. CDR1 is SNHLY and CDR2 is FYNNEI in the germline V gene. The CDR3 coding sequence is TGTGCCAGCAGCGGGGGGGGCACAGATACGCAGTATTTT. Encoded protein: CASSGGGTDTQYF.

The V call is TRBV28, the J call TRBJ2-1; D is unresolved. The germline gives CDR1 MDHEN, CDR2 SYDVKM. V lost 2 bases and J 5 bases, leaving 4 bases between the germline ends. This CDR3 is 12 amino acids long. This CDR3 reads CASSLLNNEQFF. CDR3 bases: TGTGCCAGCAGTTTACTAAACAATGAGCAGTTCTTC.

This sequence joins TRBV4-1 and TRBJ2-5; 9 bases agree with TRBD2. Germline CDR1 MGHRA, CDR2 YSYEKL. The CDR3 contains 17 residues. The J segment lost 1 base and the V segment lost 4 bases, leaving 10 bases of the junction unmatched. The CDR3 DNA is TGCGCCAGCAGCCCACGGGCGACTAGCGGCATCCAAGAGACCCAGTACTTC. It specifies CASSPRATSGIQETQYF.

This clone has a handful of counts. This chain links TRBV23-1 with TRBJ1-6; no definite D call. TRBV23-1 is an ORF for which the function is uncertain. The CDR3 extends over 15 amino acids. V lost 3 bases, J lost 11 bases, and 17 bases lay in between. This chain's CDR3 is CASSHRAPAPPPLHF. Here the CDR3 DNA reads TGCGCCAGCAGTCATCGGGCTCCGGCCCCTCCACCCCTCCACTTT.

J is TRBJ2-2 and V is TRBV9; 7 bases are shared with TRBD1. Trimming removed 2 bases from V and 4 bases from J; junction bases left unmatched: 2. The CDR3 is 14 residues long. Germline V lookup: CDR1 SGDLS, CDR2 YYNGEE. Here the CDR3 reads CASSVRGITGELFF. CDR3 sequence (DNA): TGTGCCAGCAGCGTCAGGGGGATCACCGGGGAGCTGTTTTTT.

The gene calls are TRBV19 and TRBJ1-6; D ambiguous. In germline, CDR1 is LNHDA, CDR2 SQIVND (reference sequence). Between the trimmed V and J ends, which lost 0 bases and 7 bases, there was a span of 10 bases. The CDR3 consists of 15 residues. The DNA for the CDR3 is TGTGCCAGTAGTATAGAGGACTATGGGAATTCACCCCTCCACTTT. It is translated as CASSIEDYGNSPLHF.

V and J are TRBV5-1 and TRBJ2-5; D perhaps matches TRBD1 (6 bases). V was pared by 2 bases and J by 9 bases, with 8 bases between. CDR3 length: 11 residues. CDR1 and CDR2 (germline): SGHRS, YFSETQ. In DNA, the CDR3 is TGCGCCAGCAGCTTAGAGGGGGCCCAGTACTTC. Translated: CASSLEGAQYF. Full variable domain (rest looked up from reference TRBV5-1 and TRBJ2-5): KAGVTQTPRYLIKTRGQQVTLSCSPISGHRSVSWYQQTPGQGLQFLFEYFSETQRNKGNFPGRFSGRQFSNSRSEMNVSTLELGDSALYLCASSLEGAQYFGPGTRLLVL.

CDR3 loop: CASKPGGSSYEQYF. The CDR3, as DNA: TGTGCCAGCAAGCCTGGGGGCAGCTCCTACGAGCAGTACTTC. J is TRBJ2-7 and V is TRBV6-6; TRBD1 might be the D (6 bases). Trimming left V 7 bases short and J 0 bases short, with 13 bases between. CDR1 is MNHNY and CDR2 is SVGAGI in the germline V gene (reference sequence). This CDR3 spans 14 amino acids.